This entry lists 24 T cell receptor beta chains sequenced from one sample in a study of chemoradiotherapy in HPV16-positive cancers. Profiled with immunoSEQ multiplex PCR; TCRdb holds only in-frame clones, not every one. The data hold 12,000 or so clones, with about 87% observed a single time. This material consisted of blood, taken from a patient who underwent chemoradiotherapy. These TCRs come from a human donor with HPV-associated anogenital cancer.

The genes are TRBV7-8 and TRBJ2-5; TRBD2 agrees at 8 bases. Trimming removed 0 bases from V and 7 bases from J; junction bases left unmatched: 10. The CDR3 sequence is 16 residues long. Germline V gene sequence: CDR1 SGHVS, CDR2 FQNEAQ. The CDR3 spells CASSLAKAGVIGTQYF. CDR3 nucleotides: TGTGCCAGCAGCTTAGCAAAAGCGGGGGTGATAGGGACCCAGTACTTC.

This chain links TRBV7-2 with TRBJ2-1, with TRBD2 identical over 11 bases. There are 18 residues in the CDR3. The ends lost 1 base at V and 9 bases at J; junction bases unmatched: 14. Per germline, CDR1 SGHTA and CDR2 FQGNSA. The CDR3 region is CASSLVWAASGGRGEQFF. CDR3 nucleotides: TGTGCCAGCAGCTTAGTCTGGGCTGCTAGCGGGGGGCGGGGTGAGCAGTTCTTC. Full variable domain (missing parts from reference TRBV7-2 and TRBJ2-1): GAGVSQSPSNKVTEKGKDVELRCDPISGHTALYWYRQSLGQGLEFLIYFQGNSAPDKSGLPSDRFSAERTGGSVSTLTIQRTQQEDSAVYLCASSLVWAASGGRGEQFFGPGTRLTVL.

The rearrangement uses TRBV7-9 and TRBJ1-4; D is undetermined. Germline values: CDR1 SEHNR, CDR2 FQNEAQ (reference sequence). The CDR3 extends over 16 amino acids. V lost 3 bases and J lost 5, with 16 bases in between. CDR3 DNA: TGTGCCAGCAGCTTCAGCCCCCCCCCAGAGAATGAAAAACTGTTTTTT. Its translation: CASSFSPPPENEKLFF.

The chain carries TRBV9 and TRBJ1-2, with a possible D match to TRBD1 (6 bases). CDR1 and CDR2 from the germline V gene are SGDLS and YYNGEE. Trimming shortened V by 0 bases and J by 8 bases, and 11 bases separated the two germline ends. This CDR3 comprises 13 residues. CDR3 nucleotides: TGTGCCAGCAGCGTAGCAGGGGCTCGGGGCTACACCTTC. As protein: CASSVAGARGYTF.

The chain couples TRBV5-1 to TRBJ1-5; tentative D call: TRBD1 (5 bases). Germline V lookup: CDR1 SGHRS, CDR2 YFSETQ. With 0 bases removed from V and 0 bases from J, the gap between germline ends came to 31 bases. The CDR3 runs to 23 residues. CDR3 nucleotide sequence: TGCGCCAGCAGCTTGGTGGGGCCCGAGTTGCATAGACGTACGCGCTATAGCAATCAGCCCCAGCATTTT. Amino acids: CASSLVGPELHRRTRYSNQPQHF.

CDR3 bases: TGTGCCAGCAGCTTCGGACAGAACACTGAAGCTTTCTTT. Encoded protein: CASSFGQNTEAFF. This chain connects TRBV11-3 to TRBJ1-1; a weak D match, TRBD1 (5 bases). This CDR3 spans 13 amino acids. V was trimmed by 3 bases and J by 1 base, leaving 6 bases between them. Per the germline V gene, CDR1 is SGHNT and CDR2 is YENEEA.

V is TRBV4-2 and J is TRBJ1-6; D is unresolved. V lost 0 bases and J lost 0, with 12 bases in between. Germline loops: CDR1 LGHNA, CDR2 YNFKEQ. The CDR3 runs 18 residues. CDR3 residues: CASSQDGREYSYNSPLHF. The CDR3 DNA follows: TGTGCCAGCAGCCAAGATGGGCGCGAGTACTCCTATAATTCACCCCTCCACTTT.

The chain is built from TRBV7-6 and TRBJ2-1; no firm D call. The CDR3 totals 13 residues. Per germline, CDR1 SGHVS and CDR2 FNYEAQ. V gave up 5 bases and J gave up 8 bases, with 13 bases separating them. For the CDR3, the DNA is TGTGCCAGCAGCCCCCATCCGGCTGATGAGCAGTTCTTC. Residues: CASSPHPADEQFF.

The chain links TRBV5-6 to TRBJ2-5; 8 nucleotides agree with TRBD2. Germline CDR1 reads SGHDT; CDR2 reads YYEEEE. V was clipped by 2 bases and J by 4 bases; unmatched bases: 7. The CDR3 length is 15 residues. The CDR3 nucleotides are TGTGCCAGCAGCTTTCGGGCGGGGGGCCGAGAGACCCAGTACTTC. Translating it yields CASSFRAGGRETQYF.

The rearrangement links TRBV10-3 to TRBJ2-1, with 7 positions matching TRBD1. In germline, CDR1 is ENHRY, CDR2 SYGVKD. This CDR3 contains 12 residues. With 6 bases clipped from V and 7 bases from J, the junction kept 3 bases outside the gene matches. In DNA form, the CDR3 reads TGTGCCATCAGCACAGGGGTAAATGAGCAGTTCTTC. Translating it yields CAISTGVNEQFF.

This rearrangement joins TRBV6-4 to TRBJ1-5, with D possibly TRBD1 on 5 matching bases. The CDR3 contains 19 residues. CDR1 MRHNA and CDR2 SNTAGT come from the germline V gene. V was pared by 8 bases and J by 0 bases, with 26 bases between. The CDR3 reads CASGIGTDPKSSSNQPQHF. The CDR3 DNA reads as TGTGCCAGCGGAATAGGGACTGACCCTAAAAGCAGTAGCAATCAGCCCCAGCATTTT.

The chain carries TRBV5-1 and TRBJ2-1; 7 positions match TRBD1. J gave up 1 base and V 3 bases, and 4 bases lay outside the gene matches. The CDR3 sequence is 15 residues long. CDR1 and CDR2 (germline): SGHRS, YFSETQ. CDR3 sequence (DNA): TGCGCCAGCAGCTCAGGGACAGTTTCCTACAATGAGCAGTTCTTC. This translates into CASSSGTVSYNEQFF.

This clone was observed a single time. V gene TRBV7-2 combines with J gene TRBJ1-4; D gene uncertain. Germline CDR1 and CDR2: SGHTA and FQGNSA. This CDR3 has 15 amino acids. The V end was cut by 1 base, the J end by 0 bases, with 6 bases between. CDR3 protein: CASSLDSATNEKLFF. The CDR3 DNA reads as TGTGCCAGCAGCTTAGACTCTGCAACTAATGAAAAACTGTTTTTT.

The rearrangement uses TRBV4-2 and TRBJ2-2, with 11 bases fitting TRBD1. V lost 4 bases, J lost 7 bases, and 2 bases stayed unmatched. In germline, CDR1 is LGHNA, CDR2 YNFKEQ. This CDR3 comprises 14 residues. The CDR3 DNA is TGTGCCAGCAGCCCGGACAGGGGGCGCGGGGAGCTGTTTTTT. It translates to CASSPDRGRGELFF.

The chain links TRBV7-3 to TRBJ2-5; TRBD1 might be the D (5 bases). This CDR3 spans 14 amino acids. Per germline, CDR1 SGHTA and CDR2 FQGTGA. Between the trimmed V and J ends, which lost 2 bases and 4 bases, there was a span of 11 bases. CDR3 sequence (DNA): TGTGCCAGCAGCTTACAGGGTTTTGGAGAGACCCAGTACTTC. Translation gives CASSLQGFGETQYF.

The V gene is TRBV7-9, the J gene TRBJ2-1; maybe TRBD1 (6 bases). Trimming took 2 bases from V and 7 from J, leaving 6 bases between them. The CDR3 runs 12 residues. From germline, CDR1 is SEHNR and CDR2 FQNEAQ (reference sequence). The CDR3 coding sequence is TGTGCCAGCAGCTTAAGGGGGAATGAGCAGTTCTTC. Its translation is CASSLRGNEQFF.

This chain connects TRBV5-6 to TRBJ1-5, with 8 nucleotides matching TRBD1. The CDR3 extends over 15 amino acids. Germline CDR1 is SGHDT and CDR2 is YYEEEE. The J segment lost 3 bases and the V segment lost 4 bases, leaving 6 bases of the junction unmatched. In DNA form, the CDR3 reads TGTGCCAGCAGCCTCGGACAGGGTACCAATCAGCCCCAGCATTTT. Protein: CASSLGQGTNQPQHF.

The genes are TRBV5-4 and TRBJ2-7; D may be TRBD1 or TRBD2 (5 bases each). V was cut by 3 bases and J by 2 bases, with 12 bases left in between. CDR3 size: 14 residues. Germline CDR1 is SGHNT and CDR2 is YYREEE (reference sequence). The CDR3, as DNA: TGTGCCAGCAGCTCGGTAGGGGACCCCTACGAGCAGTACGTC. Translated, it gives CASSSVGDPYEQYV.

The chain combines TRBV7-6 with TRBJ2-2; 7 bases map to TRBD2. Germline CDR1 is SGHVS and CDR2 is FNYEAQ. The CDR3 has 16 residues. The V and J ends lost 1 base and 5 bases, in that order; junction bases with no gene match: 7. The CDR3 coding sequence is TGTGCCAGCAGCTTAGAGGCGGGGCGGGGGACCGGGGAGCTGTTTTTT. It is translated as CASSLEAGRGTGELFF. The variable domain in full, with the rest retrieved from reference TRBV7-6 and TRBJ2-2, is GAGVSQSPRYKVTKRGQDVALRCDPISGHVSLYWYRQALGQGPEFLTYFNYEAQQDKSGLPNDRFSAERPEGSISTLTIQRTEQRDSAMYRCASSLEAGRGTGELFFGEGSRLTVL.

This clone has just a few counts. The gene calls are TRBV29-1 and TRBJ1-2; D not certain. The CDR3 sequence is 12 residues long. Per germline, CDR1 SQVTM and CDR2 ANQGSEA. Trimming left V 2 bases short and J 2 bases short, with 6 bases between. In DNA form, the CDR3 reads TGCAGCGTTGAAAACAACAACTATGGCTACACCTTC. Encoded protein: CSVENNNYGYTF.

The genes are TRBV7-2 and TRBJ2-1; 14 nucleotides align to TRBD2. Germline V lookup: CDR1 SGHTA, CDR2 FQGNSA. The length of the CDR3 is 16 residues. The J segment lost 7 bases and the V segment lost 5 bases, leaving 7 bases of the junction unmatched. The CDR3 sequence: CASSPPGLAGVNEQFF. The CDR3 region has the DNA TGTGCCAGCAGCCCCCCGGGACTAGCGGGGGTTAATGAGCAGTTCTTC.

The chain is built from TRBV7-9 and TRBJ2-4; D is possibly TRBD2 (5 bases). V lost 5 bases and J lost 1, with 18 bases in between. Germline V CDR1 and CDR2: SEHNR, FQNEAQ (reference sequence). This CDR3 comprises 17 residues. For the CDR3, the DNA is TGTGCCAGCAGCCCGAAGGCGGGCGCCTCGGCCAAAAACATTCAGTACTTC. Translation gives CASSPKAGASAKNIQYF.

V and J are TRBV25-1 and TRBJ2-5; 10 bases match TRBD2. CDR3 length equals 17 residues. The germline V gene has CDR1 MGHDK and CDR2 SYGVNS. Trimming cost V 5 bases and J 2 bases; bases outside gene matches: 11. The CDR3 DNA follows: TGTGCCAGCAGTTGGCCTAGCGGGAGTTGGGGACAAGAGACCCAGTACTTC. This codes for CASSWPSGSWGQETQYF. Combining the CDR3 with reference TRBV25-1 and TRBJ2-5 gives the whole variable domain EADIYQTPRYLVIGTGKKITLECSQTMGHDKMYWYQQDPGMELHLIHYSYGVNSTEKGDLSSESTVSRIRTEHFPLTLESARPSHTSQYLCASSWPSGSWGQETQYFGPGTRLLVL.

The chain is built from TRBV25-1 and TRBJ2-3; 8 nucleotides agree with TRBD2. The V and J ends lost 6 bases and 15 bases, in that order; junction bases with no gene match: 17. Germline CDR1 is MGHDK and CDR2 is SYGVNS. The CDR3 has 14 residues. CDR3 DNA sequence: TGTGCCAGCAGCGCCCGGGGACTAGGGATCCACCGCTATTTT. Protein product: CASSARGLGIHRYF.